The 12 T cell receptor beta chains in this list originate from one sample, sequenced in a study of blood T cell repertoires in COVID-19. Generated by immunoSEQ multiplex PCR, the TCRdb table keeps only in-frame clones and is missing some. The sample yields more than 35,000 clones, around 74% seen once. Sample: peripheral blood. The receptors were gathered from a man aged 65-85 years with acute or convalescent COVID-19.

The chain recombines TRBV27 with TRBJ2-2; D is uncertain. Trimming shortened V by 3 bases and J by 4 bases, and 9 bases separated the two germline ends. The CDR3 sequence is 14 residues long. Germline V gene lookup returns CDR1 MNHEY and CDR2 SMNVEV (reference sequence). CDR3: CASSFQIITGELFF. CDR3 nucleotide sequence: TGTGCCAGCAGTTTCCAGATAATCACCGGGGAGCTGTTTTTT.

V and J are TRBV4-2 and TRBJ2-3, with a weak D call TRBD2 (6 bases). V lost 1 base and J 3 bases, leaving 8 bases between the germline ends. CDR3 length equals 14 residues. Germline assignment: CDR1 LGHNA and CDR2 YNFKEQ. Here the CDR3 reads CASSQGAGTDTQYF. The CDR3 nucleotides read TGTGCCAGCAGCCAAGGGGCGGGGACAGATACGCAGTATTTT.

The chain combines TRBV5-5 with TRBJ1-5, with D possibly being TRBD1 (5 bases). Looked up from germline, CDR1 is SGHKS and CDR2 is YYEKEE (reference sequence). The V end was cut by 0 bases, the J end by 6 bases, with 10 bases between. The CDR3 is made up of 14 amino acids. The CDR3 spells CASSLERGGQPQHF. DNA of the CDR3: TGTGCCAGCAGCTTGGAAAGGGGCGGTCAGCCCCAGCATTTT.

This sequence joins TRBV19 and TRBJ2-1, with 8 bases aligning to TRBD1. The J segment lost 2 bases and the V segment lost 6 bases, leaving 6 bases of the junction unmatched. Germline loops: CDR1 LNHDA, CDR2 SQIVND (reference sequence). This CDR3 comprises 15 residues. CDR3 protein: CASRDGTGAYNEQFF. In DNA, the CDR3 is TGTGCCAGTAGGGACGGGACAGGAGCCTACAATGAGCAGTTCTTC.

The chain couples TRBV24-1 to TRBJ1-5, with 7 bases that match TRBD1. V trimming: 9 bases; J trimming: 4 bases; junction bases outside the gene matches: 5. The germline gives CDR1 KGHDR, CDR2 SFDVKD. CDR3 length equals 13 residues. The CDR3: CATGRGENQPQHF. CDR3 DNA: TGTGCCACCGGCAGGGGGGAAAATCAGCCCCAGCATTTT.

The V gene is TRBV5-1, the J gene TRBJ2-3; maybe TRBD1 (6 bases). CDR1 SGHRS and CDR2 YFSETQ come from the germline V gene. This CDR3 comprises 15 residues. V shed 0 bases and J shed 3 bases, with 11 bases lying between them. The CDR3 spells CASSLESGVTDTQYF. The CDR3 bases are TGCGCCAGCAGCTTGGAGTCAGGGGTGACAGATACGCAGTATTTT.

This clone turned up a few times. V gene TRBV3-1 (or the pseudogene TRBV3-2) combines with J gene TRBJ2-7; weak D call: TRBD2 (5 bases). V lost 4 bases, J lost 5 bases, and 9 bases lay in between. In germline, CDR1 is LGHDT, CDR2 YNNKEL (reference sequence). The CDR3 is made up of 12 amino acids. The CDR3 spells CASSRLANEQYF. DNA of the CDR3: TGTGCCAGCAGCCGTCTAGCAAACGAGCAGTACTTC.

The sample holds one count of this clone. This rearrangement joins TRBV19 to TRBJ2-2, with TRBD2 matching over 8 bases. Germline V lookup: CDR1 LNHDA, CDR2 SQIVND (reference sequence). The junction had 4 bases not matched to a gene; V was cut back by 3 bases and J by 4 bases. The CDR3 runs to 15 residues. The CDR3 here is CASSIGLAGTGELFF. CDR3 nucleotides: TGTGCCAGTAGTATTGGGCTAGCGGGCACCGGGGAGCTGTTTTTT.

V and J are TRBV19 and TRBJ2-7, with D maybe TRBD1 (5 bases). The V and J ends lost 0 bases and 3 bases respectively, with 12 bases between them. The CDR3 has 15 residues. From germline, CDR1 is LNHDA and CDR2 SQIVND (reference sequence). The CDR3 here is CASSIELQARYEQYF. In nucleotides, the CDR3 is TGTGCCAGTAGTATAGAGTTACAGGCCCGCTACGAGCAGTACTTC.

The chain employs TRBV11-2 and TRBJ2-1, with TRBD2 matching over 10 bases. Germline CDR1 is SGHAT and CDR2 is FQNNGV. This CDR3 is 14 amino acids long. The V gene end was trimmed by 3 bases and the J gene end by 5 bases; junction bases not matched to a gene: 1. CDR3 nucleotides: TGTGCCAGCAGCTTTACTAGCGGGAACAATGAGCAGTTCTTC. It encodes CASSFTSGNNEQFF.

J is TRBJ1-2 and V is TRBV28, with a weak D call TRBD1 (5 bases). The CDR3 consists of 12 residues. The V end was cut by 4 bases, the J end by 7 bases, with 10 bases between. In germline, CDR1 is MDHEN, CDR2 SYDVKM. For the CDR3, the DNA is TGTGCCAGCAGTTGGGCAGGGCGTGGCTACACCTTC. Translation gives CASSWAGRGYTF.

J is TRBJ2-3 and V is TRBV2; tentative D call: TRBD1 (5 bases). The CDR3 is 15 amino acids. CDR1 SNHLY and CDR2 FYNNEI come from the germline V gene. V lost 0 bases and J lost 2, with 9 bases in between. CDR3 nucleotide sequence: TGTGCCAGCAGTGAAGCGGGGCCACCCACAGATACGCAGTATTTT. Its protein product is CASSEAGPPTDTQYF.